This T cell receptor (beta chain) was obtained from a study of T cell responses to AZD1222 COVID-19 vaccine. The data were produced by immunoSEQ multiplex PCR, yet TCRdb's version contains in-frame clones alone and is incomplete. Counted here are 100,000 to 150,000 clones, around 88% occurring once; the ten biggest clones make up 11%. Germline V gene sequence: CDR1 MNHEY, CDR2 SVGAGI. There are 14 residues in the CDR3. Trimming cost V 6 bases and J 4 bases; bases outside gene matches: 5. The sequencing used peripheral blood, collected on day 0 of MenACWY control vaccination. This sequence joins TRBV6-5 and TRBJ2-1, with 8 bases fitting TRBD2. This receptor was identified in an adult in good health. CDR3 loop: CASRSRGRYNEQFF. The CDR3 DNA reads TGTGCCAGCAGGTCTCGCGGGAGGTACAATGAGCAGTTCTTC.